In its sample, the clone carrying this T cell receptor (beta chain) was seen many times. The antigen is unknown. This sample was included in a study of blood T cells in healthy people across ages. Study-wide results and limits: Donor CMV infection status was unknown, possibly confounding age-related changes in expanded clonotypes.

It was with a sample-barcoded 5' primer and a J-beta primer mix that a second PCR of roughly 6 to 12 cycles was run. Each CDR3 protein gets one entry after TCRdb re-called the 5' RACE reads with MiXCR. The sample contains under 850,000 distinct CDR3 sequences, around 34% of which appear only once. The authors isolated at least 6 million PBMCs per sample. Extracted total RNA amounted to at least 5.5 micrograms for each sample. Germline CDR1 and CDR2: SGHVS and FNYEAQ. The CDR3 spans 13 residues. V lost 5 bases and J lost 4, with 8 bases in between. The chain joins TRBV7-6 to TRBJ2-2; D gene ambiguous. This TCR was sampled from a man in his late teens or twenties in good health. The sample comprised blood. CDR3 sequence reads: CASSAHPTGELFF. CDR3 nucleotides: TGTGCCAGCAGCGCGCACCCCACCGGGGAGCTGTTTTTT.